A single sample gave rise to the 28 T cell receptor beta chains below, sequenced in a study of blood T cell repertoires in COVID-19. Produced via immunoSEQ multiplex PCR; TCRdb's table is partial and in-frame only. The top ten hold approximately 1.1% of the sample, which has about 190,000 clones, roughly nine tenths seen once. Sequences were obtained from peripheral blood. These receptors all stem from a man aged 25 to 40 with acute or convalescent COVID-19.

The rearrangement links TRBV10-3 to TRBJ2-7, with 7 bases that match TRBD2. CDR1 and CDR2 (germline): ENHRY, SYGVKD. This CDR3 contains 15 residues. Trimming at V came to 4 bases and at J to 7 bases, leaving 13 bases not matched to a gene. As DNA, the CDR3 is TGTGCCATCAGTGTTGGGTCTAGCGGTTCTAGGGAGCAGTACTTC. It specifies CAISVGSSGSREQYF.

The CDR3 loop reads CSASLFWTPQNYGYTF. The CDR3, as DNA: TGCAGTGCTAGTCTATTTTGGACACCTCAAAACTATGGCTACACCTTC. The rearrangement uses TRBV20-1 and TRBJ1-2; tentative D call: TRBD1 (5 bases). The CDR3 extends over 16 amino acids. V was cut by 3 bases and J by 2 bases, with 19 bases left in between. Germline V gives CDR1 DFQATT, CDR2 SNEGSKA (reference sequence).

CDR3 amino acids: CASSPQGEEAFF. CDR3 nucleotides: TGTGCCAGCAGCCCTCAGGGGGAGGAAGCTTTCTTT. The chain carries TRBV11-3 and TRBJ1-1; 7 positions agree with TRBD1. The V segment lost 5 bases and the J segment 8 bases; nucleotides outside the gene matches: 5. The CDR3 runs to 12 residues. The V gene's germline CDR1 is SGHNT and CDR2 YENEEA. Looking up the rest from reference TRBV11-3 and TRBJ1-1 gives the full variable domain: EAGVVQSPRYKIIEKKQPVAFWCNPISGHNTLYWYLQNLGQGPELLIRYENEEAVDDSQLPKDRFSAERLKGVDSTLKIQPAELGDSAVYLCASSPQGEEAFFGQGTRLTVV.

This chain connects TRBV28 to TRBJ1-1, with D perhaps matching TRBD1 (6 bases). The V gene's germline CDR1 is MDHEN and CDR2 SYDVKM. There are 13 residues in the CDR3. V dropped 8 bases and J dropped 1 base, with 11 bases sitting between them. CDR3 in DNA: TGTGCCAGCTGGGACACCCCGAACACTGAAGCTTTCTTT. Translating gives CASWDTPNTEAFF.

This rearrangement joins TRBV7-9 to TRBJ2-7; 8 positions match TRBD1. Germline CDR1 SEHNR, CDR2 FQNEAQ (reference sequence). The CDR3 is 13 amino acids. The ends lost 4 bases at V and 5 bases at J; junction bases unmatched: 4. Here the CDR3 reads CASSYRQGNEQYF. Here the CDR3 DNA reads TGTGCCAGCAGCTACCGACAGGGGAACGAGCAGTACTTC. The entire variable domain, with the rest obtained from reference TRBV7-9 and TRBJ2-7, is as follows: DTGVSQNPRHKITKRGQNVTFRCDPISEHNRLYWYRQTLGQGPEFLTYFQNEAQLEKSRLLSDRFSAERPKGSFSTLEIQRTEQGDSAMYLCASSYRQGNEQYFGPGTRLTVT.

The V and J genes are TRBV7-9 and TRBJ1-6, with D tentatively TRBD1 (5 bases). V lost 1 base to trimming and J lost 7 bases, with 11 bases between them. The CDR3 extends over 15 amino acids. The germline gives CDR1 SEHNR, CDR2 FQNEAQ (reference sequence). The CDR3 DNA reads TGTGCCAGCAGCTTAGGGGGCTCACCCAATTCACCCCTCCACTTT. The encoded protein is CASSLGGSPNSPLHF.

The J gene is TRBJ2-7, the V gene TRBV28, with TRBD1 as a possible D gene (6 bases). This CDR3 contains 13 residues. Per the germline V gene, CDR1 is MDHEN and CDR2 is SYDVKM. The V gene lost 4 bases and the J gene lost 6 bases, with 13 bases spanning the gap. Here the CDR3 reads CASSSGAGVEQYF. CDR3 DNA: TGTGCCAGCAGTTCTGGGGCAGGGGTCGAGCAGTACTTC.

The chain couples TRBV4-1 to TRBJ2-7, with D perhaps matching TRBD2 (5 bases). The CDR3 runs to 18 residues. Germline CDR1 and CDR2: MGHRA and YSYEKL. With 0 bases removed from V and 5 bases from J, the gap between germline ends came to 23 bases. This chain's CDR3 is CASSQEGVPAGKVDEQYF. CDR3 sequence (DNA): TGCGCCAGCAGCCAAGAAGGTGTACCGGCCGGGAAGGTAGACGAGCAGTACTTC.

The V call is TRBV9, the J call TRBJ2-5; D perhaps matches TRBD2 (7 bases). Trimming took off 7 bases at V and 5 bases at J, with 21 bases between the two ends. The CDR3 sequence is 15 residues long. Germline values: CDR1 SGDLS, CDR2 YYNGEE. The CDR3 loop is CASSLGAGVMETQYF. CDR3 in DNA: TGTGCCAGCTCCCTGGGGGCGGGAGTGATGGAGACCCAGTACTTC.

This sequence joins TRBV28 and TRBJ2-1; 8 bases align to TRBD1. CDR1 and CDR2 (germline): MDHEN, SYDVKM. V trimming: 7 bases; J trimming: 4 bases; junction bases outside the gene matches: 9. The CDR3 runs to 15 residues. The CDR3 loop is CASTYSGQVYNEQFF. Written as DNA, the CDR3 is TGTGCCAGCACTTACTCGGGACAGGTATACAATGAGCAGTTCTTC.

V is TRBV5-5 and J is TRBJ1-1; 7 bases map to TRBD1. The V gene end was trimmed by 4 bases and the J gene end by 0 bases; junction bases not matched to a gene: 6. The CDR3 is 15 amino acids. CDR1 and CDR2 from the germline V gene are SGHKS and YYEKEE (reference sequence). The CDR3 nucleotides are TGTGCCAGCAGCATACCAGGGGGTATGAACACTGAAGCTTTCTTT. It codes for CASSIPGGMNTEAFF.

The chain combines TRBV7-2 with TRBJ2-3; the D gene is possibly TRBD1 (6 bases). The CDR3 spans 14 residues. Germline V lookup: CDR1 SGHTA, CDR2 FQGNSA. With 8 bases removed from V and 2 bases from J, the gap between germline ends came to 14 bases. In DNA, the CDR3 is TGTGCCAGCGCAGAAGGGGGTCCCACAGATACGCAGTATTTT. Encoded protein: CASAEGGPTDTQYF.

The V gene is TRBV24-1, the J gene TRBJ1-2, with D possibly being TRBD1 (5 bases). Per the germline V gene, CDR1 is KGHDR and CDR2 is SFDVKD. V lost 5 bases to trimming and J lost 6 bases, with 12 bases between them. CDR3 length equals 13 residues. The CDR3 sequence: CATSGVDRDGYTF. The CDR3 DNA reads TGTGCCACCAGTGGAGTAGACAGAGATGGCTACACCTTC.

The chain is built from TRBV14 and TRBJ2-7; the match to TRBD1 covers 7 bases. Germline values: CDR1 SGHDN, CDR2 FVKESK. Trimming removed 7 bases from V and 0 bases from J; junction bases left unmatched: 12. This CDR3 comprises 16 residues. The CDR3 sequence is CASNLAGTDSSYEQYF. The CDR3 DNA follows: TGTGCCAGCAATCTAGCCGGGACAGACAGCTCCTACGAGCAGTACTTC. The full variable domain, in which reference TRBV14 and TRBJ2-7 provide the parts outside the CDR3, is EAGVTQFPSHSVIEKGQTVTLRCDPISGHDNLYWYRRVMGKEIKFLLHFVKESKQDESGMPNNRFLAERTGGTYSTLKVQPAELEDSGVYFCASNLAGTDSSYEQYFGPGTRLTVT.

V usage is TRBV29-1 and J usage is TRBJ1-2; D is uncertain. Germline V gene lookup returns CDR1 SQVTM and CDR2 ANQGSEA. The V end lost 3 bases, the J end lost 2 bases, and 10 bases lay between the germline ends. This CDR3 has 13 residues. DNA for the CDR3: TGCAGCGTTGACGAGATCGGGAACTATGGCTACACCTTC. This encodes CSVDEIGNYGYTF.

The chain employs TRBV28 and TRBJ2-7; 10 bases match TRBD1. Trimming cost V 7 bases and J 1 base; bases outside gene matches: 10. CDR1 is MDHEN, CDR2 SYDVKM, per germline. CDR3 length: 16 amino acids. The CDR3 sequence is CASTPGGDRGSYEQYF. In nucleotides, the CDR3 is TGTGCCAGCACCCCCGGTGGGGACAGGGGTTCCTACGAGCAGTACTTC.

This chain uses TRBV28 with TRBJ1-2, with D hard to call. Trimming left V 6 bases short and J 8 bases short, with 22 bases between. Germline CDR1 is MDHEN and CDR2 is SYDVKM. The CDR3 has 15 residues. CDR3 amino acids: CASRPTAGSGRGYTF. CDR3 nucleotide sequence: TGTGCCAGCAGACCAACCGCCGGGAGTGGTCGGGGCTACACCTTC.

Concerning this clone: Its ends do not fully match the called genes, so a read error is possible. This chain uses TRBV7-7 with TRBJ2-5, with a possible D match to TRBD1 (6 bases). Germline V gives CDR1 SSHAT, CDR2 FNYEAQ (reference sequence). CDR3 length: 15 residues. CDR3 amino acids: CASSLGLDRQETQYF. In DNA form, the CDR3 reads TGTGCTAGCAGCTTAGGGCTGGACAGACAAGAGACCCAGTACTTC.

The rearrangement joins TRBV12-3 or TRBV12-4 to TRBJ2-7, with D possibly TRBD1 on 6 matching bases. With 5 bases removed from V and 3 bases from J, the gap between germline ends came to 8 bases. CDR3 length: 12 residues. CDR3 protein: CASSGGRYEQYF. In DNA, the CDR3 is TGTGCCAGCAGTGGGGGCCGCTACGAGCAGTACTTC.

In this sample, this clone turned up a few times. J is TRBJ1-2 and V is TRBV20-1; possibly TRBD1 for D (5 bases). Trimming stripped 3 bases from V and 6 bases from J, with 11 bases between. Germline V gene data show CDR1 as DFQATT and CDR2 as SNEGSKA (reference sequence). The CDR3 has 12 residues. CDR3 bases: TGCAGTGCTAGTGGGGGGGAGCATGGCTACACCTTC. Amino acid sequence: CSASGGEHGYTF.

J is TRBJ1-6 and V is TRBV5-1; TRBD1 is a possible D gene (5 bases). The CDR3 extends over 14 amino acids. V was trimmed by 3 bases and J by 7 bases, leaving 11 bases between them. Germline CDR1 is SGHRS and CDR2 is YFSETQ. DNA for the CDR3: TGCGCCAGCAGCTCTCAGGGCCAAAATTCACCCCTCCACTTT. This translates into CASSSQGQNSPLHF. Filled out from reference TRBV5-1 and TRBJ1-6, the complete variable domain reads KAGVTQTPRYLIKTRGQQVTLSCSPISGHRSVSWYQQTPGQGLQFLFEYFSETQRNKGNFPGRFSGRQFSNSRSEMNVSTLELGDSALYLCASSSQGQNSPLHFGNGTRLTVT.

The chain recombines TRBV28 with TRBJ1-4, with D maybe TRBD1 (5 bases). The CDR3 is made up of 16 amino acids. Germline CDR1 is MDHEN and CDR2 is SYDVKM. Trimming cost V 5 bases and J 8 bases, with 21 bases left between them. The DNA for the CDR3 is TGTGCCAGCAGTAAACGATGGTCCCGCGGGGGAGAAAAACTGTTTTTT. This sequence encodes CASSKRWSRGGEKLFF.

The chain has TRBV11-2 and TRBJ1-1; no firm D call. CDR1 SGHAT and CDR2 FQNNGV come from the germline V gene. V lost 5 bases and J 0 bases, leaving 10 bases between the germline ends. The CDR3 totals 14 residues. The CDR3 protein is CASSKDILNTEAFF. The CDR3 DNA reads TGTGCCAGCAGCAAAGACATTTTGAACACTGAAGCTTTCTTT.

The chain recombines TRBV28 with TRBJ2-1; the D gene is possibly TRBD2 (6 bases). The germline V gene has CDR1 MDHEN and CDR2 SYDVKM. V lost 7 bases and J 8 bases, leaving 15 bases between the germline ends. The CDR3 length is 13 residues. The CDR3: CASTWRDGDEQFF. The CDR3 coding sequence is TGTGCCAGCACTTGGCGGGATGGGGATGAGCAGTTCTTC. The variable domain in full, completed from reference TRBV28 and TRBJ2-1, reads DVKVTQSSRYLVKRTGEKVFLECVQDMDHENMFWYRQDPGLGLRLIYFSYDVKMKEKGDIPEGYSVSREKKERFSLILESASTNQTSMYLCASTWRDGDEQFFGPGTRLTVL.

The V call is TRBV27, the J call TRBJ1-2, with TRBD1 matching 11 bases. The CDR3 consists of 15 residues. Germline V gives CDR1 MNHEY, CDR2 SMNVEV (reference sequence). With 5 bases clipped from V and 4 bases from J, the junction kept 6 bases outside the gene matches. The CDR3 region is CASSPGQGVGYGYTF. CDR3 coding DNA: TGTGCCAGCAGTCCGGGACAGGGGGTGGGCTATGGCTACACCTTC.

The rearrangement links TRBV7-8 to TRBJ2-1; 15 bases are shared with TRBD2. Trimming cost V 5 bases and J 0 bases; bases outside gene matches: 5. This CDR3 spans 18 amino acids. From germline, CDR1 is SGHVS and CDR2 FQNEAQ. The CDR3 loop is CASSGTSGGLSSYNEQFF. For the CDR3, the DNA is TGTGCCAGCAGCGGGACTAGCGGGGGGCTCAGCTCCTACAATGAGCAGTTCTTC.

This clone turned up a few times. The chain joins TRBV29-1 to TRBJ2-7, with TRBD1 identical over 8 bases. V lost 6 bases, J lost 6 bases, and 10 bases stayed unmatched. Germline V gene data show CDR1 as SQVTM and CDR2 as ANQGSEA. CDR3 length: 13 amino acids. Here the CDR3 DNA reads TGCAGCGTGTTCAGGACAGGGAATAGCGAGCAGTACTTC. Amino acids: CSVFRTGNSEQYF.

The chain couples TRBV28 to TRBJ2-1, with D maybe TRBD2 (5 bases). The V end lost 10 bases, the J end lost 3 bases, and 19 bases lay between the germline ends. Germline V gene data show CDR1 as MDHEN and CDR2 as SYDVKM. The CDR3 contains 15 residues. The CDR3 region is CANNKRLSFYNEQFF. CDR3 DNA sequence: TGTGCCAACAACAAACGACTATCGTTCTACAATGAGCAGTTCTTC.